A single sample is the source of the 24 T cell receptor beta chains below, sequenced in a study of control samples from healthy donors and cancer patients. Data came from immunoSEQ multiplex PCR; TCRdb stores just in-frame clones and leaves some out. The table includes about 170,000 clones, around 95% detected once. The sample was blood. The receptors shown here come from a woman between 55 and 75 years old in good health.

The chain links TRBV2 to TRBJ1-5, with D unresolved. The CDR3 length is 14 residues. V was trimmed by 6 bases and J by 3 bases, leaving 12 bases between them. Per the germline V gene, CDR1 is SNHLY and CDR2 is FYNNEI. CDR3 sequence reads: CASRSDGSNQPQHF. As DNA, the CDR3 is TGTGCCAGCAGGAGTGACGGGTCCAATCAGCCCCAGCATTTT.

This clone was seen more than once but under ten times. The CDR3 DNA reads as TGCGCCAGCAGCCCCCAGCCTGCAGGGGATAGCAATCAGCCCCAGCATTTT. Its translation: CASSPQPAGDSNQPQHF. The chain uses TRBV5-1 and TRBJ1-5, with a possible D match to TRBD1 (6 bases). The CDR3 is 17 amino acids. Germline V CDR1 and CDR2: SGHRS, YFSETQ. V lost 4 bases and J 0 bases, leaving 17 bases between the germline ends.

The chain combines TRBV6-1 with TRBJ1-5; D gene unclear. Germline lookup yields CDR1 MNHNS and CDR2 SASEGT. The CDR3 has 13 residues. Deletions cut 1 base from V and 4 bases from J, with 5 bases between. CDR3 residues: CASSEDNNQPQHF. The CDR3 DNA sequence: TGTGCCAGCAGTGAAGACAATAATCAGCCCCAGCATTTT.

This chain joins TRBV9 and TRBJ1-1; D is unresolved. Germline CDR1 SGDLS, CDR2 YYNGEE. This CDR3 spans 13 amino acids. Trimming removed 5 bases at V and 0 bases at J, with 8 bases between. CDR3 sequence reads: CASRGELNTEAFF. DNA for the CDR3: TGTGCCAGCAGGGGAGAGTTGAACACTGAAGCTTTCTTT.

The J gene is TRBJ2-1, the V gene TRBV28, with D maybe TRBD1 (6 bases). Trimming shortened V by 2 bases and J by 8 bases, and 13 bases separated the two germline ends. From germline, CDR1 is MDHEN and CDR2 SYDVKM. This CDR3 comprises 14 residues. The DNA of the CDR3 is TGTGCCAGCAGTTTAGTACGACAGGCCGATGAGCAGTTCTTC. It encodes CASSLVRQADEQFF.

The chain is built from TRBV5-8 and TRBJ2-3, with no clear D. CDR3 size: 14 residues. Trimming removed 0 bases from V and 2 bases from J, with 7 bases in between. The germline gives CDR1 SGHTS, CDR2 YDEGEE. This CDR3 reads CASSLGPDTDTQYF. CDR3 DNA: TGTGCCAGCAGCTTGGGACCAGACACAGATACGCAGTATTTT. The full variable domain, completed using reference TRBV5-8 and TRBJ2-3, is EAGVTQSPTHLIKTRGQQATLRCSPISGHTSVYWYQQALGLGLQFLLWYDEGEERNRGNFPPRFSGRQFPNYSSELNVNALELEDSALYLCASSLGPDTDTQYFGPGTRLTVL.

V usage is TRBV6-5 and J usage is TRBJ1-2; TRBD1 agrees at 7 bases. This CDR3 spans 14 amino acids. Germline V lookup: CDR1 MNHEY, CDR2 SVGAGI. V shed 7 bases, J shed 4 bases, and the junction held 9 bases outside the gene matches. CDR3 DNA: TGTGCCAGCACCGGGACAGAAGAGGCCTATGGCTACACCTTC. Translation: CASTGTEEAYGYTF.

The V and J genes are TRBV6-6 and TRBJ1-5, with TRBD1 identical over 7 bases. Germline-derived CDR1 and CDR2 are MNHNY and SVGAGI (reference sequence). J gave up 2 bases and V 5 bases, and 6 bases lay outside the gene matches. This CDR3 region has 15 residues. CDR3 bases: TGTGCCAGCAGTGCACAGGGGAAGGGCAATCAGCCCCAGCATTTT. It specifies CASSAQGKGNQPQHF.

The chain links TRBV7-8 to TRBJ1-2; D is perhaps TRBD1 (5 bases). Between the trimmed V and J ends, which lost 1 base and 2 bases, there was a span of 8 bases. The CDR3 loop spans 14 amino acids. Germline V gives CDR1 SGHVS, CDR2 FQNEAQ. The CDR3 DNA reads TGTGCCAGCAGCTTAGGGACAAAGAACTATGGCTACACCTTC. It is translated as CASSLGTKNYGYTF.

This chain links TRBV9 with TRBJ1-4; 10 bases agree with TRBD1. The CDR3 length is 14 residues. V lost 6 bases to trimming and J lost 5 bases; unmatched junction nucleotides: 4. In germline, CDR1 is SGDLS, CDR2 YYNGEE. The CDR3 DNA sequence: TGTGCCAGCACCAGGACAGGGGGGAATGAAAAACTGTTTTTT. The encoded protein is CASTRTGGNEKLFF.

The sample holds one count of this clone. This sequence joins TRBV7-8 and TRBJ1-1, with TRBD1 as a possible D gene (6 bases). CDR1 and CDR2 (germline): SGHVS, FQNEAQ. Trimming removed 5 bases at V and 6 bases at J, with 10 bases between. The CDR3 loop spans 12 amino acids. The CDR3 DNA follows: TGTGCCAGCAGCAGGGGGGAGCCTGAAGCTTTCTTT. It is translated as CASSRGEPEAFF.

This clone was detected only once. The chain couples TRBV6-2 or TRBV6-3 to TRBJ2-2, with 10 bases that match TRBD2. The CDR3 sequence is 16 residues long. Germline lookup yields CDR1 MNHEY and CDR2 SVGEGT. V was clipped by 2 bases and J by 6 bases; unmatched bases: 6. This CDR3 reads CASSYLPLAGAGELFF. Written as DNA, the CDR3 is TGTGCCAGCAGTTACCTACCCCTAGCGGGGGCCGGGGAGCTGTTTTTT.

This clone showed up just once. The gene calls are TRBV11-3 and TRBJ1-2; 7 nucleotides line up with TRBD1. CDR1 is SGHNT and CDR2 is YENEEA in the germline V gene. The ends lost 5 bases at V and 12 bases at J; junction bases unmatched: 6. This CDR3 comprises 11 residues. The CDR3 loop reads CASSPQGWHTF. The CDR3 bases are TGTGCCAGCAGCCCACAGGGGTGGCACACCTTC.

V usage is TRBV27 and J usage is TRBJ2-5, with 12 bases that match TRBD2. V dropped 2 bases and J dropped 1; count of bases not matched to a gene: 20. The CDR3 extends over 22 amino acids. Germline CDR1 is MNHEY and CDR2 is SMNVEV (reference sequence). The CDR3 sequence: CASSLTFGFGLAGGPSQETQYF. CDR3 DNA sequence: TGTGCCAGCAGTTTAACGTTCGGGTTTGGTCTAGCGGGGGGGCCTAGCCAAGAGACCCAGTACTTC.

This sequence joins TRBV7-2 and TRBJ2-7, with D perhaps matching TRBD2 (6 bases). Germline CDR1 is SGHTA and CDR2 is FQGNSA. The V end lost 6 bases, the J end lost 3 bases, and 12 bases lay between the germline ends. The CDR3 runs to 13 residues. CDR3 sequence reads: CASSPPGGYEQYF. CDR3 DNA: TGTGCCAGCAGTCCTCCCGGGGGCTACGAGCAGTACTTC.

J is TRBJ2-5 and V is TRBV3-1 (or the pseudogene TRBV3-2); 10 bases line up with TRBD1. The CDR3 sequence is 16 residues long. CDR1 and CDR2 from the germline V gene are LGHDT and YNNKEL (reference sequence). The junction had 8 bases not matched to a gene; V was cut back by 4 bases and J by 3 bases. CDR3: CASSPQRGTGEETQYF. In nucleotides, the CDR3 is TGTGCCAGCAGCCCTCAAAGGGGGACAGGGGAAGAGACCCAGTACTTC.

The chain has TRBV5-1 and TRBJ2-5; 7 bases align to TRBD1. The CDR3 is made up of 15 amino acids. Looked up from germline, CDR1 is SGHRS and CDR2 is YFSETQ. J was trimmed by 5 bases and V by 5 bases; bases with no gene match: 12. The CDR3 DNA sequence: TGCGCCAGCAGTATTCCGACAGGGATAGGGGAGACCCAGTACTTC. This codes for CASSIPTGIGETQYF.

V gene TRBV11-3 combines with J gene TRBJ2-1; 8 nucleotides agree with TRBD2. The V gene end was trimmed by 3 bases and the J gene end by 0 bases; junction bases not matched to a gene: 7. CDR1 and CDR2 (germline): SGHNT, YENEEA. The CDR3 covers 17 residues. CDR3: CASSLDSGASSYNEQFF. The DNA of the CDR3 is TGTGCCAGCAGCTTGGATAGCGGGGCTAGCTCCTACAATGAGCAGTTCTTC.

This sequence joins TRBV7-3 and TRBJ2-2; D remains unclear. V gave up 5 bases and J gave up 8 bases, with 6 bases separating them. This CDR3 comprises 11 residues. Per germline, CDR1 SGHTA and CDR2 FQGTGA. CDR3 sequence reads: CASSAQGELFF. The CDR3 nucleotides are TGTGCCAGCAGCGCCCAAGGGGAGCTGTTTTTT.

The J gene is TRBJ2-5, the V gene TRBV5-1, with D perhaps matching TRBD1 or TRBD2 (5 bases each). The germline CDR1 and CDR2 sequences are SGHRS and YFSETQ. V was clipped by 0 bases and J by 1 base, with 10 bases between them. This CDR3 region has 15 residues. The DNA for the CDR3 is TGCGCCAGCAGCTTGGAGAGGGGATTCCAAGAGACCCAGTACTTC. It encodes CASSLERGFQETQYF. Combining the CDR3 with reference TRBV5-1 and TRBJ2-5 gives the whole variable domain KAGVTQTPRYLIKTRGQQVTLSCSPISGHRSVSWYQQTPGQGLQFLFEYFSETQRNKGNFPGRFSGRQFSNSRSEMNVSTLELGDSALYLCASSLERGFQETQYFGPGTRLLVL.

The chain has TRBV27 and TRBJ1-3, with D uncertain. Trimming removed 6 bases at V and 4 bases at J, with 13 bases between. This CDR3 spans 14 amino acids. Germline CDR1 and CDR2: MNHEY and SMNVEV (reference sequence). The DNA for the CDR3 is TGTGCCAGCAGGTCTGGCGGGTTAGGAAACACCATATATTTT. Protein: CASRSGGLGNTIYF.

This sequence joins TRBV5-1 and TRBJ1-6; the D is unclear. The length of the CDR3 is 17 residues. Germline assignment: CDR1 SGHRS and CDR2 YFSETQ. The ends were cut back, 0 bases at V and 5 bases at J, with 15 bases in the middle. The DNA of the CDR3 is TGCGCCAGCAGCTTGGTATCCAAAGGGTCGAATAATTCACCCCTCCACTTT. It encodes CASSLVSKGSNNSPLHF.

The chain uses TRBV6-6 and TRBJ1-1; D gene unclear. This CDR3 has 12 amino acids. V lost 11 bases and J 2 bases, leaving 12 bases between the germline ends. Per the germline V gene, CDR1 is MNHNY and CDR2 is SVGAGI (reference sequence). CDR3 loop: CAGRGYNTEAFF. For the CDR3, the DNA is TGTGCCGGCCGCGGGTATAACACTGAAGCTTTCTTT.

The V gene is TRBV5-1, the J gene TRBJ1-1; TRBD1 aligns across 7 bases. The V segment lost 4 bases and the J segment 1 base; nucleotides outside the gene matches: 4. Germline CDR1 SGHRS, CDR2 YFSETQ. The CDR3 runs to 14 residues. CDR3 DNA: TGCGCCAGCAGCCCCGGACAGGCGAACACTGAAGCTTTCTTT. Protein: CASSPGQANTEAFF.